This T cell receptor (beta chain) stems from a study of blood T cell repertoires in COVID-19. Study in general: Italy, Spain and the United States were the sources of the convalescent and acute COVID-19 samples. The analysed material was cDNA or gDNA that came from T cells, B-cell-depleted T cells, or PBMCs.

The V end lost 2 bases, the J end lost 0 bases, and 8 bases lay between the germline ends. Germline V gene sequence: CDR1 ENHRY, CDR2 SYGVKD. The CDR3 is 15 amino acids. Original methodology: Using reference gene primer amplification, nucleated cell counts were estimated. Sequencing used immunoSEQ multiplex PCR; TCRdb keeps in-frame clones, though not all of them. V, J and clone size are those of that table, while D and trimming were read from the DNA. The sample contains tens of thousands of clones, approximately 92% of which appear only once. The material sequenced was peripheral blood. The chain recombines TRBV10-3 with TRBJ1-3; tentative D call: TRBD1 (6 bases). The sequence was collected from an elderly man with acute or convalescent COVID-19. DNA for the CDR3: TGTGCCATCAGTGAGAGGGGGGGCTCTGGAAACACCATATATTTT. Its protein product is CAISERGGSGNTIYF.